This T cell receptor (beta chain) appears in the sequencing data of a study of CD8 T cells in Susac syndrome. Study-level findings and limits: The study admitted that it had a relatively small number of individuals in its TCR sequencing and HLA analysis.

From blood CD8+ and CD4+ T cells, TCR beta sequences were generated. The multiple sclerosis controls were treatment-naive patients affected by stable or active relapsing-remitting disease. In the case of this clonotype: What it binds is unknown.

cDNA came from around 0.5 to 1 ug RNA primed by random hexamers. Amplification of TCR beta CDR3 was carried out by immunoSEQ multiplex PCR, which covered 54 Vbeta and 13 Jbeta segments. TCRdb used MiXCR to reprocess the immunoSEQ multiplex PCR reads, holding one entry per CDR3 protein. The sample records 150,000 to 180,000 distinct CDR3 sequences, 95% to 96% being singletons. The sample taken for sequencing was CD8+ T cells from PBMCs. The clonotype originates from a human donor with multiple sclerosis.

CDR3 amino acids: CATSQGSSSPLHF. Written as DNA, the CDR3 is TGTGCCACCAGCCAGGGGTCGTCTTCACCCCTCCACTTT. V usage is TRBV27 and J usage is TRBJ1-6, with a weak D call TRBD1 (6 bases). The CDR3 has 13 amino acids. Germline loops: CDR1 MNHEY, CDR2 SMNVEV (reference sequence). V lost 10 bases and J lost 9, with 16 bases in between.